The clone carrying this T cell receptor beta chain was observed at least ten times. Noted time point: longitudinal time-point 1 (baseline). The starting material, 2 million PBMCs stored at -80 C, gave rise to the unsorted libraries. The sample belongs to a study of neurological immune-mediated disorders. V was cut by 1 base and J by 6 bases, with 22 bases left in between. This CDR3 is built from 18 residues. CDR1 is SGHRS, CDR2 YFSETQ, per germline. 5'RACE employing 10-nucleotide random UMIs yielded the cDNA. TCRdb itself ran the 5' RACE reads through MiXCR, one entry per CDR3 protein. This repertoire shows around 71,000 distinct CDR3 sequences, roughly 15% found once; its top ten account for 4.6%.

Material for sequencing was PBMCs. This TCR derives from a female donor with HTLV-1-associated myelopathy (HAM/TSP). The rearrangement uses TRBV5-1 and TRBJ2-2; TRBD2 might be the D (6 bases). For the CDR3, the DNA is TGCGCCAGCAGCTTGTTAGGTCTCGCGGGGATAGTGGCCGGGGAGCTGTTTTTT. Encoded protein: CASSLLGLAGIVAGELFF.